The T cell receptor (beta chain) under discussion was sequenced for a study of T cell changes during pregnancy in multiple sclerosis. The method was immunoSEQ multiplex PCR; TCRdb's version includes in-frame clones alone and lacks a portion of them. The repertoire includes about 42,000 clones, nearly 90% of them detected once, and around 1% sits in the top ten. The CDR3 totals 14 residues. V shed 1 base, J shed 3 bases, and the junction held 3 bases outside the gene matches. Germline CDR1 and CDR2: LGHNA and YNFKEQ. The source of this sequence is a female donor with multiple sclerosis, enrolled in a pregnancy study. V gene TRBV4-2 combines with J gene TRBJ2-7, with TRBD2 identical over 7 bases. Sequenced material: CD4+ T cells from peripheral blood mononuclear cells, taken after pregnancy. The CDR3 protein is CASSQGGTNYEQYF. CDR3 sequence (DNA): TGTGCCAGCAGCCAAGGCGGGACTAACTACGAGCAGTACTTC.